This T cell receptor beta chain derives from a study of blood T cell repertoires in COVID-19. The wider study: Researchers got acute and convalescent COVID-19 samples from the United States, Italy and Spain. PBMCs, B-cell-depleted T cells, or T cells were the source of the cDNA or gDNA that made up the material.

Clones were read by immunoSEQ multiplex PCR, and TCRdb kept only the in-frame ones, dropping some. The repertoire holds around 28,000 clones, approximately 88% seen once, with 16% in the top ten. Germline CDR1 and CDR2: LNHDA and SQIVND (reference sequence). V lost 2 bases and J 5 bases, leaving 12 bases between the germline ends. The CDR3 totals 14 residues. The receptor's source is a human donor in a cohort sampled during active COVID-19. This chain joins TRBV19 and TRBJ2-5; D is unclear. Source material: peripheral blood. Here the CDR3 DNA reads TGTGCCAGTAGTATACAACTCCGCCTGGAGACCCAGTACTTC. This gives the protein CASSIQLRLETQYF.